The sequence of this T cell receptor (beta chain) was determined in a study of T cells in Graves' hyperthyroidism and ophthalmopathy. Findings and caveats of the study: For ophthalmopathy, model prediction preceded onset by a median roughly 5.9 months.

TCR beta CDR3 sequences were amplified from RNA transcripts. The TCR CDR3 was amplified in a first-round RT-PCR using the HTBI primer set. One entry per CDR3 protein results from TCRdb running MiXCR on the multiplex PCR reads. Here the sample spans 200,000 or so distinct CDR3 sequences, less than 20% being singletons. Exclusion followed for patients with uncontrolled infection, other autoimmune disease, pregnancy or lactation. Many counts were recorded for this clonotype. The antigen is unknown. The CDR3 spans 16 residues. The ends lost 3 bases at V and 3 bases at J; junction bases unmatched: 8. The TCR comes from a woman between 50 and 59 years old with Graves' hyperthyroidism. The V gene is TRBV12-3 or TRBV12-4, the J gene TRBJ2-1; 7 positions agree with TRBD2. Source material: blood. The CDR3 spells CASSFRQRGNYNEQFF. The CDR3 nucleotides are TGTGCCAGCAGTTTCCGACAGCGGGGAAACTACAATGAGCAGTTCTTC.